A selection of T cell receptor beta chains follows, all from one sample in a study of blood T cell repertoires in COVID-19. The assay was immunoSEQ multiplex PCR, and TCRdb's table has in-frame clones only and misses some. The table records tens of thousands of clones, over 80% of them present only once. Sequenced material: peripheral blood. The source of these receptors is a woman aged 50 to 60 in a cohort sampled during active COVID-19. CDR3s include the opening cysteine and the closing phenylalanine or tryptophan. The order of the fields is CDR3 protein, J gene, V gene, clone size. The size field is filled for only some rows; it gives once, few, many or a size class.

cdr3_aa: CASSQLPGQNTEAFF
j_call: TRBJ1-1
v_call: TRBV5-1
clone_size: .

cdr3_aa: CASSIGTNPTYEQYF
j_call: TRBJ2-7
v_call: TRBV7-9
clone_size: few

cdr3_aa: CAIRGDRRYEQYF
j_call: TRBJ2-7
v_call: TRBV10-3
clone_size: few

cdr3_aa: CASSDPPRTGINEKLFF
j_call: TRBJ1-4
v_call: TRBV2
clone_size: .

cdr3_aa: CASSIQTGTRGEAFF
j_call: TRBJ1-1
v_call: TRBV19
clone_size: .

cdr3_aa: CASAPRLNPYEQYF
j_call: TRBJ2-7
v_call: TRBV11-3
clone_size: .

cdr3_aa: CAISEWLADNEQFF
j_call: TRBJ2-1
v_call: TRBV10-3
clone_size: .

cdr3_aa: CASSHGRGKGGYTF
j_call: TRBJ1-2
v_call: TRBV3-1/TRBV3-2
clone_size: .

cdr3_aa: CASSPPGQLAKNIQYF
j_call: TRBJ2-4
v_call: TRBV5-5
clone_size: .

cdr3_aa: CATSEGQGAFQPQHF
j_call: TRBJ1-5
v_call: TRBV24-1
clone_size: .

cdr3_aa: CASSQGGVFEQYF
j_call: TRBJ2-7
v_call: TRBV3-1/TRBV3-2
clone_size: .

cdr3_aa: CASSLGGRASDTQYF
j_call: TRBJ2-3
v_call: TRBV5-1
clone_size: .

cdr3_aa: CSVDGTSGVGLETQYF
j_call: TRBJ2-5
v_call: TRBV29-1
clone_size: .

cdr3_aa: CASSRGWADTQYF
j_call: TRBJ2-3
v_call: TRBV28
clone_size: .

cdr3_aa: CASSFLPNTEAFF
j_call: TRBJ1-1
v_call: TRBV11-2
clone_size: .

cdr3_aa: CASGGQIPMNTEAFF
j_call: TRBJ1-1
v_call: TRBV28
clone_size: .

cdr3_aa: CASSEAQGLYNSPLHF
j_call: TRBJ1-6
v_call: TRBV6-4
clone_size: .

cdr3_aa: CSGGSGLAGEAFF
j_call: TRBJ1-1
v_call: TRBV29-1
clone_size: .

cdr3_aa: CSAIQGGGYTF
j_call: TRBJ1-2
v_call: TRBV20-1
clone_size: .

cdr3_aa: CASSLTMGTGNTGELFF
j_call: TRBJ2-2
v_call: TRBV7-3
clone_size: .

cdr3_aa: CASSGTSGRGNEQFF
j_call: TRBJ2-1
v_call: TRBV21-1
clone_size: .

cdr3_aa: CASSPSTLVYNEQFF
j_call: TRBJ2-1
v_call: TRBV19
clone_size: .

cdr3_aa: CASSLGDRGKRGKETQYF
j_call: TRBJ2-5
v_call: TRBV7-9
clone_size: .

cdr3_aa: CASSSVGTGLTGELFF
j_call: TRBJ2-2
v_call: TRBV27
clone_size: once

cdr3_aa: CASSPTQDRGYEQYF
j_call: TRBJ2-7
v_call: TRBV28
clone_size: .

cdr3_aa: CASGDGDYGYTF
j_call: TRBJ1-2
v_call: TRBV5-1
clone_size: .

cdr3_aa: CASSMGQGFGGNQPQHF
j_call: TRBJ1-5
v_call: TRBV19
clone_size: .

cdr3_aa: CASSRAGTGEAVQHF
j_call: TRBJ1-5
v_call: TRBV6-5
clone_size: .

cdr3_aa: CASKGQTYNEQFF
j_call: TRBJ2-1
v_call: TRBV2
clone_size: .

cdr3_aa: CASSASRENFYGGLPYEQYF
j_call: TRBJ2-7
v_call: TRBV18
clone_size: .